A selection of T cell receptor beta chains follows, all from one sample in a study of identical twins. Each CDR3 protein gets one entry after TCRdb re-called the 5' RACE reads with MiXCR. The table lists roughly 690,000 distinct CDR3 sequences, 5.5% to 6.5% of them singletons. The material sequenced was naive T cells sorted from blood. The receptors shown here come from a man between 18 and 29 years old in good health. Each CDR3 is given with its conserved first and last residue. Each record gives: CDR3 protein, CDR3 DNA, clone size, V gene, D gene, J gene, CDR3 length. D genes are given only for firm matches. Clone size is given for some rows only: seen once, a few or many times, or a class if the clone is expanded.

CSAKTGGAYNEQFF	TGCAGTGCTAAAACAGGGGGCGCGTACAATGAGCAGTTCTTC	many	TRBV20-1	TRBD1	TRBJ2-1	14
CASSVGVGIGELFF	TGTGCCAGCAGTGTCGGGGTAGGGATCGGGGAGCTGTTTTTT	many	TRBV25-1	-	TRBJ2-2	14
CASSLSAWGSGNTIYF	TGTGCCAGCAGTTTGTCGGCATGGGGCTCTGGAAACACCATATATTTT	-	TRBV12-3/TRBV12-4	-	TRBJ1-3	16
CASSLASPSKSTNEKLFF	TGCGCCAGCAGCTTGGCCTCGCCCAGCAAATCAACTAATGAAAAACTGTTTTTT	-	TRBV5-1	-	TRBJ1-4	18
CASRVGYADTQYF	TGTGCCAGCAGGGTAGGGTATGCAGATACGCAGTATTTT	-	TRBV6-1	-	TRBJ2-3	13
CASSSARVGYNEQFF	TGTGCCAGCAGCTCGGCCAGGGTGGGGTACAATGAGCAGTTCTTC	many	TRBV12-3/TRBV12-4	-	TRBJ2-1	15
CATSDSWTSGRQSSYNEQFF	TGTGCCACCAGTGATTCATGGACTAGCGGGAGGCAAAGCTCCTACAATGAGCAGTTCTTC	many	TRBV24-1	TRBD2	TRBJ2-1	20
CASREDNGYTF	TGTGCCAGCAGGGAAGATAATGGCTACACCTTC	many	TRBV12-3/TRBV12-4	-	TRBJ1-2	11
CSVEGLTSGSAGELFF	TGCAGCGTTGAAGGTTTGACTAGCGGGTCGGCCGGGGAGCTGTTTTTT	many	TRBV29-1	TRBD2	TRBJ2-2	16
CASSESGEIQETQYF	TGCGCCAGCAGTGAGAGCGGGGAAATCCAAGAGACCCAGTACTTC	-	TRBV10-2	TRBD2	TRBJ2-5	15
CASSFTTHTQNEQFF	TGCGCCAGCAGCTTTACCACCCACACCCAAAATGAGCAGTTCTTC	many	TRBV5-1	-	TRBJ2-1	15
CASSSRDLGGNEQYF	TGTGCCAGTAGTTCCCGGGACCTAGGCGGGAACGAGCAGTACTTC	few	TRBV19	-	TRBJ2-7	15
CASSPSGAGGYTDTQYF	TGTGCCAGCAGCCCCTCGGGAGCAGGGGGTTACACAGATACGCAGTATTTT	-	TRBV3-1	-	TRBJ2-3	17
CASSPRTGLSIYEQYF	TGTGCCAGCAGCCCCCGGACAGGTTTATCTATCTACGAGCAGTACTTC	many	TRBV9	TRBD1	TRBJ2-7	16
CASSLTLNTEAFF	TGTGCCAGCAGTTTAACACTCAACACTGAAGCTTTCTTT	many	TRBV5-1	-	TRBJ1-1	13
CASEQTGRGTDTQYF	TGCGCCAGCGAACAAACAGGGAGGGGAACAGATACGCAGTATTTT	-	TRBV5-1	-	TRBJ2-3	15
CSASGTSGGPYNEQFF	TGCAGTGCTTCCGGGACTAGCGGGGGACCCTACAATGAGCAGTTCTTC	many	TRBV20-1	TRBD2	TRBJ2-1	16
CASTPGHFNQPQHF	TGTGCCAGTACCCCGGGACACTTCAATCAGCCCCAGCATTTT	few	TRBV19	-	TRBJ1-5	14
CASSYAMEAFF	TGTGCCAGCAGTTACGCCATGGAAGCTTTCTTT	few	TRBV6-5	-	TRBJ1-1	11
CASQNWPDTQYF	TGTGCCAGCCAAAACTGGCCAGATACGCAGTATTTT	-	TRBV11-2	-	TRBJ2-3	12
CSVVKTVNEQFF	TGCAGCGTTGTCAAAACAGTGAATGAGCAGTTCTTC	-	TRBV29-1	-	TRBJ2-1	12
CASSSVQGRLNQPQHF	TGTGCCAGCAGCTCCGTCCAGGGGAGATTGAATCAGCCCCAGCATTTT	-	TRBV7-9	-	TRBJ1-5	16
CASRSRAGRTDTQYF	TGTGCCAGCAGGTCCCGGGCGGGACGCACAGATACGCAGTATTTT	many	TRBV28	-	TRBJ2-3	15
CAISDGTGGATQYF	TGTGCCATCAGTGATGGGACAGGGGGCGCGACCCAGTACTTC	many	TRBV10-3	TRBD1	TRBJ2-5	14
CASRRVFETNEKLFF	TGTGCCAGCAGACGGGTGTTTGAAACTAATGAAAAACTGTTTTTT	many	TRBV6-1	-	TRBJ1-4	15
CSARDYGTTNEKLFF	TGCAGTGCTAGAGATTATGGAACAACTAATGAAAAACTGTTTTTT	few	TRBV20-1	-	TRBJ1-4	15
CSARTGDITGELFF	TGCAGCGCTCGGACAGGGGATATTACCGGGGAGCTGTTTTTT	many	TRBV29-1	TRBD1	TRBJ2-2	14
CASGGTGVTEAFF	TGTGCCTCCGGGGGGACAGGGGTCACTGAAGCTTTCTTT	many	TRBV10-3	TRBD1	TRBJ1-1	13
CASSRPVAPGLATFF	TGTGCCAGCAGCCGACCCGTCGCTCCGGGACTAGCAACGTTCTTC	few	TRBV11-2	TRBD2	TRBJ2-1	15
CASSQAQGLSYEQYF	TGCGCCAGCAGCCAAGCACAGGGGCTTTCCTACGAGCAGTACTTC	many	TRBV4-3	TRBD1	TRBJ2-7	15
CASSSPGGRLTDTQYF	TGTGCCAGCAGCTCCCCGGGCGGGAGACTCACAGATACGCAGTATTTT	few	TRBV7-2	TRBD2	TRBJ2-3	16
CASSDWGGSTGELFF	TGTGCCAGCAGTGATTGGGGGGGAAGCACCGGGGAGCTGTTTTTT	many	TRBV25-1	TRBD2	TRBJ2-2	15
CASKGDRGLGETQYF	TGTGCCAGCAAGGGTGACAGGGGTCTGGGAGAGACCCAGTACTTC	many	TRBV27	TRBD1	TRBJ2-5	15
CASSPQILNAVFF	TGTGCCAGCAGTCCCCAGATTTTAAACGCAGTGTTTTTT	-	TRBV12-3/TRBV12-4	-	TRBJ1-4	13
CATRRDGSSQETQYF	TGTGCCACCCGCCGGGACGGGAGTTCCCAAGAGACCCAGTACTTC	many	TRBV24-1	-	TRBJ2-5	15
CSVLLPGSEAFF	TGCAGCGTCCTTCTCCCGGGCAGCGAAGCTTTCTTT	many	TRBV29-1	-	TRBJ1-1	12
CASSLDVLVEGGTQYF	TGTGCCAGCAGCTTGGACGTGTTGGTAGAGGGGGGGACCCAGTACTTC	many	TRBV5-5	-	TRBJ2-5	16
CASSPVDLYNEQFF	TGTGCCAGCTCACCAGTGGACCTATACAATGAGCAGTTCTTC	-	TRBV18	-	TRBJ2-1	14
CAWSLGTSGRVGTQYF	TGTGCCTGGAGTCTCGGGACTAGCGGGAGGGTTGGTACGCAGTATTTT	few	TRBV30	TRBD2	TRBJ2-3	16